This T cell receptor (beta chain) was identified in a study of identical twins. Study outcomes and limitations: Insertions were fewer in abundant cord blood beta clonotypes, whereas memory repertoires showed none of this pattern. These conclusions were based on statistical analysis (cross-sectional, not following the same donors).

Using its own MiXCR run on the 5' RACE reads, TCRdb lists one record per CDR3 protein. Of about 890,000 distinct CDR3 sequences in the sample, 12% were seen once. Healthy Caucasian donors formed the entire cohort. Germline V gene data show CDR1 as SGHDT and CDR2 as YYEEEE. V dropped 3 bases and J dropped 2; count of bases not matched to a gene: 3. This CDR3 has 15 amino acids. This clonotype was seen a handful of times. Its antigen is undetermined. These sequences were also reported in another study, on yellow fever vaccine responses in identical twins. This second study notes: Convergence reportedly seemed to mark part of the twins' vaccine T cell response, with personalization marking the rest.

The chain combines TRBV5-6 with TRBJ2-1; 9 nucleotides line up with TRBD1. This receptor was taken from a woman aged 18-29 years in good health. The sequenced sample was PBMCs. The CDR3: CASSSRDRAYNEQFF. CDR3 DNA sequence: TGTGCCAGCAGCTCCCGGGACAGGGCCTACAATGAGCAGTTCTTC.